A selection of T cell receptor beta chains follows, all from one sample in a study of technical replicates of blood from a few donors. Clones were read by immunoSEQ multiplex PCR, and TCRdb kept only the in-frame ones, dropping some. The repertoire consists of under 50,000 clones, with over 95% occurring once and the leading ten covering 0.37%. The specimen was T cells isolated from PBMCs. These receptors all come from a human donor in good health. The CDR3 runs from the conserved cysteine through the conserved F or W. Fields, in order: D gene, J gene, clone size, V gene, CDR3 protein, CDR3 DNA. The D gene is left open where the match is weak. Only some rows state a clone size, as once, few, many or a class for expanded clones.

TRBD1	TRBJ2-2	NA	TRBV9	CASGRDSFRELFF	TGTGCCAGCGGAAGGGACAGTTTTCGGGAGCTGTTTTTT
NA	TRBJ1-2	NA	TRBV19	CASSIIAQGGYTF	TGTGCCAGTAGTATAATCGCACAGGGTGGCTACACCTTC
TRBD1	TRBJ2-1	NA	TRBV14	CASSQLDREYNEQFF	TGTGCCAGCAGCCAACTGGACAGGGAATACAATGAGCAGTTCTTC
NA	TRBJ1-2	NA	TRBV13	CASSEGPGFGYGYTF	TGTGCCAGCTCGGAAGGGCCGGGATTCGGCTATGGCTACACCTTC
TRBD2	TRBJ2-7	NA	TRBV13	CASSPPRAGGYEQYF	TGTGCCAGCAGCCCCCCCAGGGCGGGAGGGTACGAGCAGTACTTC
TRBD1	TRBJ1-2	NA	TRBV2	CASSEVRDRAGTF	TGTGCCAGCAGTGAAGTGAGGGACAGGGCCGGCACCTTC
TRBD1	TRBJ2-1	NA	TRBV28	CASRPPGQLYNEQFF	TGTGCCAGCAGACCTCCGGGACAGCTCTACAATGAGCAGTTCTTC
NA	TRBJ2-5	once	TRBV5-1	CASSLGEETQYF	TGCGCCAGCAGCTTGGGAGAGGAGACCCAGTACTTC
TRBD2	TRBJ2-1	NA	TRBV6-1	CASRTSGAYNEQFF	TGTGCCAGCAGGACTAGCGGGGCCTACAATGAGCAGTTCTTC
TRBD2	TRBJ2-1	NA	TRBV4-1	CASSPLAGAYNEQFF	TGCGCCAGCAGCCCATTAGCGGGAGCGTACAATGAGCAGTTCTTC
NA	TRBJ2-5	NA	TRBV20-1	CSAGREYF	TGCAGTGCTGGCAGGGAGTACTTC
NA	TRBJ2-3	NA	TRBV6-1	CAITGNLPPDTQYF	TGTGCCATTACCGGGAATTTACCCCCAGATACGCAGTATTTT
TRBD2	TRBJ2-3	NA	TRBV11-1	CASSLGTSGGTQYF	TGTGCCAGCAGCTTGGGGACTAGCGGGGGTACGCAGTATTTT
NA	TRBJ2-3	NA	TRBV6-5	CASLSTDTQYF	TGTGCCAGTTTAAGCACAGATACGCAGTATTTT
TRBD1	TRBJ1-2	NA	TRBV29-1	CSVDRALPYGYTF	TGCAGCGTGGACAGGGCTTTACCCTATGGCTACACCTTC
TRBD1	TRBJ1-2	NA	TRBV19	CASSRDSQLSGYTF	TGTGCCAGTAGTAGGGACAGCCAGCTAAGCGGCTACACCTTC
TRBD1	TRBJ1-5	NA	TRBV30	CAWSTGTANQPQHF	TGTGCCTGGAGCACCGGGACAGCCAATCAGCCCCAGCATTTT
TRBD2	TRBJ2-3	NA	TRBV9	CASSVVAGEDTQYF	TGTGCCAGCAGCGTAGTAGCGGGAGAAGATACGCAGTATTTT
NA	TRBJ1-6	NA	TRBV15	CATESGNNSPLHF	TGTGCCACCGAGTCGGGAAATAATTCACCCCTCCACTTT
NA	TRBJ1-3	NA	TRBV27	CASSFSSGNTIYF	TGTGCCAGCAGTTTTAGCTCTGGAAACACCATATATTTT
NA	TRBJ2-7	NA	TRBV5-1	CASSKWEGENLYEQYF	TGCGCCAGCAGCAAATGGGAGGGGGAGAACCTCTACGAGCAGTACTTC
TRBD2	TRBJ2-1	NA	TRBV7-9	CASSSTSGRSNEQFF	TGTGCCAGCAGCTCGACTAGCGGGAGGTCCAATGAGCAGTTCTTC
NA	TRBJ1-1	NA	TRBV6-1	CASSEQTLNTEAFF	TGTGCCAGCAGTGAACAGACTTTGAACACTGAAGCTTTCTTT
NA	TRBJ2-7	NA	TRBV9	CASSAWDNSYEQYF	TGTGCCAGCAGTGCCTGGGACAACTCCTACGAGCAGTACTTC
NA	TRBJ2-1	NA	TRBV6-5	CASSQADNEQFF	TGTGCCAGCTCACAGGCCGACAATGAGCAGTTCTTC
TRBD1	TRBJ1-1	once	TRBV30	CAQGQGVTEAFF	TGTGCCCAGGGACAGGGAGTCACTGAAGCTTTCTTT
NA	TRBJ2-7	NA	TRBV5-6	CASSQGLTYYEQYF	TGTGCCAGCAGCCAAGGACTAACTTACTACGAGCAGTACTTC
NA	TRBJ2-7	NA	TRBV27	CASSLSPSEQYF	TGTGCCAGCAGTTTGTCGCCGAGCGAGCAGTACTTC
NA	TRBJ1-1	NA	TRBV19	CASGTRQGAFF	TGTGCCAGTGGAACCAGGCAGGGAGCTTTCTTT
TRBD2	TRBJ2-7	NA	TRBV4-1	CASSQVGGGLGNEQYF	TGCGCCAGCAGCCAAGTGGGTGGCGGACTAGGGAACGAGCAGTACTTC
TRBD2	TRBJ2-3	NA	TRBV9	CASTYPGGDTQYF	TGTGCCAGCACCTACCCGGGGGGTGATACGCAGTATTTT
NA	TRBJ2-5	NA	TRBV7-6	CASSLPEGLGTQYF	TGTGCCAGCAGCTTACCTGAGGGTTTGGGGACCCAGTACTTC
NA	TRBJ1-1	NA	TRBV4-2	CASSRRTENTEAFF	TGTGCCAGCAGCCGCCGGACAGAGAACACTGAAGCTTTCTTT
NA	TRBJ2-5	once	TRBV7-2	CASSLALEVETQYF	TGTGCCAGCAGCTTAGCCCTGGAGGTAGAGACCCAGTACTTC
TRBD1	TRBJ1-2	NA	TRBV6-5	CASTYSGTGGLDGYTF	TGTGCCAGCACCTACTCCGGGACAGGGGGATTGGATGGCTACACCTTC
NA	TRBJ2-5	NA	TRBV11-2	CASGRYRTSQETQYF	TGTGCCAGCGGACGATACAGGACCTCCCAAGAGACCCAGTACTTC
NA	TRBJ1-4	NA	TRBV15	CATSRGQVLNEKLFF	TGTGCCACCAGCAGAGGCCAGGTATTGAATGAAAAACTGTTTTTT
TRBD2	TRBJ2-1	NA	TRBV6-5	CASSYSGTSGSNEQFF	TGTGCCAGCAGTTACTCCGGGACTAGCGGGAGTAATGAGCAGTTCTTC
NA	TRBJ2-7	once	TRBV6-5	CASSSPGGGYEQYF	TGTGCCAGCAGTTCCCCAGGGGGAGGCTACGAGCAGTACTTC
TRBD1	TRBJ1-4	NA	TRBV5-1	CASSLRTGVEKLFF	TGCGCCAGCAGCTTGAGGACAGGGGTTGAAAAACTGTTTTTT
TRBD1	TRBJ2-1	NA	TRBV9	CASSVWDSYNEQFF	TGTGCCAGCAGCGTATGGGACAGTTACAATGAGCAGTTCTTC
TRBD1	TRBJ1-3	NA	TRBV12-5	CARERGTAGNTIYF	TGTGCTAGAGAAAGAGGGACAGCGGGAAACACCATATATTTT